This T cell receptor (beta chain) was captured in a study of spatial heterogeneity in lung cancer. Overall study: Fewer alpha-chain than beta-chain sequences were consistently detected. TCR transcript abundance in tumor regions was strongly correlated with the T cell module score obtained from matched bulk RNA-seq.

Stated time point: sample taken at primary tumor resection. This CDR3 spans 12 amino acids. CDR1 is SGHRS and CDR2 is YFSETQ in the germline V gene. Study-level points and caveats: Tracking of tumor mutation counts was seen in expanded intratumoral alpha and beta TCR counts.

About this clonotype: Its antigen is currently unknown. This could be a read error, since a much larger clone is one nucleotide away.

TCRdb itself ran the 5' RACE reads through MiXCR, one entry per CDR3 protein. The sample carries 6,500 to 9,500 distinct CDR3 sequences, over 5% recorded once. The material was lung tumor tissue, obtained at surgery. The clonotype originates from a male donor with early-stage non-small cell lung cancer. V and J are TRBV5-1 and TRBJ2-1; D gene ambiguous. The DNA end is more similar to TRBJ2-7, so the J call may be wrong. The DNA for the CDR3 is TGCGCCAGCAGCTTGAACACAAATGAGCAGTACTTC. It is translated as CASSLNTNEQYF.